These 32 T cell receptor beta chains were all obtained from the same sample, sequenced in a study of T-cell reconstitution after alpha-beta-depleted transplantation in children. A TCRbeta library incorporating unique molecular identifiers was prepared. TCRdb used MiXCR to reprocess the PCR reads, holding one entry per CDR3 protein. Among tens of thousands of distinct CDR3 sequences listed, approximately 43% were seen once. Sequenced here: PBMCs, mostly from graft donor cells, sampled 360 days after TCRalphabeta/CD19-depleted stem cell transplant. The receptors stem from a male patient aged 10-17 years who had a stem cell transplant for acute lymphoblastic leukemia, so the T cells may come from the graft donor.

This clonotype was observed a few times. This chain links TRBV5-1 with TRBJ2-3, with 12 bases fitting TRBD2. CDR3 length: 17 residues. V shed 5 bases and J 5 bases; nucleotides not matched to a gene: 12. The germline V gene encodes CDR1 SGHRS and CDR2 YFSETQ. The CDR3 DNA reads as TGCGCCAGCAGTCCCCCGGTGCTAGCGGGGGGGCTAGATACGCAGTATTTT. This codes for CASSPPVLAGGLDTQYF.

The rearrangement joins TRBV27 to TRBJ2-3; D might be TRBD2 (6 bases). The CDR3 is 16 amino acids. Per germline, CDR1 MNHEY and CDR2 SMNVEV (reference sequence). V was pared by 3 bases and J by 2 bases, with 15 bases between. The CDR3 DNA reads TGTGCCAGCAGTTTCCGTCGTGGGAGGATCACAGATACGCAGTATTTT. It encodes CASSFRRGRITDTQYF.

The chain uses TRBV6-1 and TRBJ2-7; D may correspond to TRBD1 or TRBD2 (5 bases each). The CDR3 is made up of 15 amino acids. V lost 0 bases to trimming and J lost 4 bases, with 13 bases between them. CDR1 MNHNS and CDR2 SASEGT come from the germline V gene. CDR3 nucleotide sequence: TGTGCCAGCAGTGAAGCTGGGACCATATTATACGAGCAGTACTTC. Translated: CASSEAGTILYEQYF.

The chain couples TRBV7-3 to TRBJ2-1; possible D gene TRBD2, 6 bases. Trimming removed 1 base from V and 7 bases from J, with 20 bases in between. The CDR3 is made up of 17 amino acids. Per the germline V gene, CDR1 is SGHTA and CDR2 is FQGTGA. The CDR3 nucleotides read TGTGCCAGCAGCTTAAAGCTTGCCGGGAGTATTGCGAATGAGCAGTTCTTC. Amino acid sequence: CASSLKLAGSIANEQFF.

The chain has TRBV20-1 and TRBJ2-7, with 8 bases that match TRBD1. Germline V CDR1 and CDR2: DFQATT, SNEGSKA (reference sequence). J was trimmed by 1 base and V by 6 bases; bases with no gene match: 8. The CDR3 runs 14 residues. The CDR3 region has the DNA TGCAGTGCCCACGGACAGGGAACATCCTACGAGCAGTACTTC. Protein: CSAHGQGTSYEQYF.

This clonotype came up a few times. The CDR3 sequence is CASSFGEEKLFF. The CDR3 region has the DNA TGTGCCAGCAGCTTCGGAGAAGAAAAACTGTTTTTT. The V and J genes are TRBV7-9 and TRBJ1-4; D call uncertain. The CDR3 sequence is 12 residues long. Trimming left V 3 bases short and J 8 bases short, with 7 bases between. From germline, CDR1 is SEHNR and CDR2 FQNEAQ (reference sequence). The full variable domain, in which reference TRBV7-9 and TRBJ1-4 provide the parts outside the CDR3, is DTGVSQNPRHKITKRGQNVTFRCDPISEHNRLYWYRQTLGQGPEFLTYFQNEAQLEKSRLLSDRFSAERPKGSFSTLEIQRTEQGDSAMYLCASSFGEEKLFFGSGTQLSVL.

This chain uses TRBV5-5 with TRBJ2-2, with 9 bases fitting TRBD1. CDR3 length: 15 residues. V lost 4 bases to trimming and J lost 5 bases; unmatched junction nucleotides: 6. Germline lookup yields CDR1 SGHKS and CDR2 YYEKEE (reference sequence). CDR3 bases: TGTGCCAGCAGCAGGGACAGGGTTGAAACCGGGGAGCTGTTTTTT. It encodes CASSRDRVETGELFF.

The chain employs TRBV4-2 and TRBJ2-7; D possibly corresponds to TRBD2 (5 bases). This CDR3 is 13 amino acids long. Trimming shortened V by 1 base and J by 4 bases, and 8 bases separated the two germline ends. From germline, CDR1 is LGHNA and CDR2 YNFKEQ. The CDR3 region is CASSQGLAYEQYF. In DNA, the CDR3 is TGTGCCAGCAGCCAAGGCCTAGCATACGAGCAGTACTTC.

Written as DNA, the CDR3 is TGCGCCAGCAGCCAAGGAGGCAGCACAGATACGCAGTATTTT. This translates into CASSQGGSTDTQYF. J is TRBJ2-3 and V is TRBV4-3, with unresolved D. V lost 1 base and J lost 0, with 5 bases in between. CDR3 length equals 14 residues. Germline CDR1 is LGHNA and CDR2 is YSLEER.

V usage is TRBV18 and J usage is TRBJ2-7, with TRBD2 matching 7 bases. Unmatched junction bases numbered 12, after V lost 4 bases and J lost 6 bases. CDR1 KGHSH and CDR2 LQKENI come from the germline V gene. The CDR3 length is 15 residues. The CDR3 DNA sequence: TGTGCCAGCTCACGAGACTACCGACGCGGGAGCGAGCAGTACTTC. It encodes CASSRDYRRGSEQYF.

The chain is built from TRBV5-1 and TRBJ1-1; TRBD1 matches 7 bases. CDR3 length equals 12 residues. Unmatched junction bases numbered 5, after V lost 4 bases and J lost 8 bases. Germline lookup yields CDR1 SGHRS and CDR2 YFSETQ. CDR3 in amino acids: CASSPNRGEAFF. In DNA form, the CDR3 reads TGCGCCAGCAGCCCGAACAGGGGAGAAGCTTTCTTT.

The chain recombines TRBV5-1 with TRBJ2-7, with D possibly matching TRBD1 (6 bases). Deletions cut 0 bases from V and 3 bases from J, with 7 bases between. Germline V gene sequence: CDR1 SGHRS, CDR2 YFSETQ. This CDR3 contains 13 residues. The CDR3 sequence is CASSLVDSYEQYF. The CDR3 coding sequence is TGCGCCAGCAGCTTGGTGGACAGCTACGAGCAGTACTTC. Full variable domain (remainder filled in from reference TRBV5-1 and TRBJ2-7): KAGVTQTPRYLIKTRGQQVTLSCSPISGHRSVSWYQQTPGQGLQFLFEYFSETQRNKGNFPGRFSGRQFSNSRSEMNVSTLELGDSALYLCASSLVDSYEQYFGPGTRLTVT.

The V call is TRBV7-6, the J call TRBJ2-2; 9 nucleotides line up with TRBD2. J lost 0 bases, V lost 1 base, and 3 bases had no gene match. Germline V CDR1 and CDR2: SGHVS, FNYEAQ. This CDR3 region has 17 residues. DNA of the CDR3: TGTGCCAGCAGCTTAGTTGCGGGAGGGCCGAACACCGGGGAGCTGTTTTTT. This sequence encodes CASSLVAGGPNTGELFF.

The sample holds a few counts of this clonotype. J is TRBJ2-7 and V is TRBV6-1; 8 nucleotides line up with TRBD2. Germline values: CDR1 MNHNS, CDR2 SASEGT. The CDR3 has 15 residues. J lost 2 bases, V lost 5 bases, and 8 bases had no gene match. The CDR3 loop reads CASSPQPGLAYEQYF. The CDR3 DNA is TGTGCCAGCAGTCCTCAGCCGGGACTAGCCTACGAGCAGTACTTC.

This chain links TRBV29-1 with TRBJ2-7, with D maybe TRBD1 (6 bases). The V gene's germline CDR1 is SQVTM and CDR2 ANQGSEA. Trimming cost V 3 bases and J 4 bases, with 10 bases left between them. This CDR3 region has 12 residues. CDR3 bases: TGCAGCGTTGAGGACAGAAGATACGAGCAGTACTTC. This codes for CSVEDRRYEQYF.

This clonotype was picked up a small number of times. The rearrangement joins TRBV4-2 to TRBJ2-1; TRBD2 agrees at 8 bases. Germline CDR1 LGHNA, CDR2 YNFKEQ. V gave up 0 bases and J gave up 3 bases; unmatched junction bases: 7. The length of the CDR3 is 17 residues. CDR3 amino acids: CASSQDRKTSDYNEQFF. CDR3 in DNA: TGTGCCAGCAGCCAAGATAGGAAGACTAGCGACTACAATGAGCAGTTCTTC.

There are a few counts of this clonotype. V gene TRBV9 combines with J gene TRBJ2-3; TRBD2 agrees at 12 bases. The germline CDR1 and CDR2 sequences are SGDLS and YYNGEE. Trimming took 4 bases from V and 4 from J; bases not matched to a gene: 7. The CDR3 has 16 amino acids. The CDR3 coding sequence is TGTGCCAGCAGCCCTTCGCTAGCGGGGGGGTCAGATACGCAGTATTTT. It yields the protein CASSPSLAGGSDTQYF.

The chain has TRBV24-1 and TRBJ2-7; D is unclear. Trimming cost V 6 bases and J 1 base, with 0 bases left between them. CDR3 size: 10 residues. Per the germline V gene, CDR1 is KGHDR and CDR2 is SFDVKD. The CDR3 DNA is TGTGCCACCAGTTCCTACGAGCAGTACTTC. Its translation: CATSSYEQYF.

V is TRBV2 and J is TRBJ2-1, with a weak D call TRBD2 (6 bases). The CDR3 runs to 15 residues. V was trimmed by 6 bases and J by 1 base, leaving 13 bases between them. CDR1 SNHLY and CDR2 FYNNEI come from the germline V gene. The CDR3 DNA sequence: TGTGCCAGCAGCCTGACTAGGGTGTCCTACAATGAGCAGTTCTTC. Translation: CASSLTRVSYNEQFF.

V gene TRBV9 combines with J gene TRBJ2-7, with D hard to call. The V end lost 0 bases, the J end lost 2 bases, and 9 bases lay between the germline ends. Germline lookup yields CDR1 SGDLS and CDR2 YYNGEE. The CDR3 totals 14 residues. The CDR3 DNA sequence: TGTGCCAGCAGCGTAGAACTAACCCCCTACGAGCAGTACTTC. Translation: CASSVELTPYEQYF.

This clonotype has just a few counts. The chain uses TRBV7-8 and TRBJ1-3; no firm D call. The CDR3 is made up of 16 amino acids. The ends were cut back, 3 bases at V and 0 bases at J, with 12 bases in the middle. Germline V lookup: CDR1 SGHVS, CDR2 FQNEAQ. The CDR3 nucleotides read TGTGCCAGCAGCTTTTCGCCCGCCAGCTCTGGAAACACCATATATTTT. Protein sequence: CASSFSPASSGNTIYF. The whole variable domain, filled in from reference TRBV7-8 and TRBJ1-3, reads GAGVSQSPRYKVAKRGQDVALRCDPISGHVSLFWYQQALGQGPEFLTYFQNEAQLDKSGLPSDRFFAERPEGSVSTLKIQRTQQEDSAVYLCASSFSPASSGNTIYFGEGSWLTVV.

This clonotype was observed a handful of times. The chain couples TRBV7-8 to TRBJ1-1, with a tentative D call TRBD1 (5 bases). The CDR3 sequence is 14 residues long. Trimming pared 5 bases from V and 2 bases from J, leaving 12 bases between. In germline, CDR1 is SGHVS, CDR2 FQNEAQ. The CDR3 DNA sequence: TGTGCCAGCAGCACTAGGGGACTAAACACTGAAGCTTTCTTT. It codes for CASSTRGLNTEAFF.

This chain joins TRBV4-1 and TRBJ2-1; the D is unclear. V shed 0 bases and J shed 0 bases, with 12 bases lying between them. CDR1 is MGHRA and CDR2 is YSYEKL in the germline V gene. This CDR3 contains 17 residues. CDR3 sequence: CASSQDPVTSSYNEQFF. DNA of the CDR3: TGCGCCAGCAGCCAAGATCCGGTGACAAGCTCCTACAATGAGCAGTTCTTC.

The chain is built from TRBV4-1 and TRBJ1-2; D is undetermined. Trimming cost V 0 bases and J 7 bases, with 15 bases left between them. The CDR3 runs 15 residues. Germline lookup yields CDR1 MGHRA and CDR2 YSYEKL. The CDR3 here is CASSQEAIFTGGYTF. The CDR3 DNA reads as TGCGCCAGCAGCCAAGAAGCGATCTTTACCGGTGGCTACACCTTC.

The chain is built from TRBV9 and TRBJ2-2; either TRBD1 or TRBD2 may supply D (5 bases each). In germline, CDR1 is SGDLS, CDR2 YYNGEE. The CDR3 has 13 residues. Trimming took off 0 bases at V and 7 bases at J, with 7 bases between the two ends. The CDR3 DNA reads TGTGCCAGCAGCGTAGATGGGGGCGGGGAGCTGTTTTTT. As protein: CASSVDGGGELFF.

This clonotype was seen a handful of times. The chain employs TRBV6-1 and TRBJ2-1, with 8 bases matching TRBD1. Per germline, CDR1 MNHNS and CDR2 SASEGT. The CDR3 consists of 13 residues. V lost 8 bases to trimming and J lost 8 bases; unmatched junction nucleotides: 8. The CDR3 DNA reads TGTGCCAGCTCTTTCAGGGGGCGGGATGAGCAGTTCTTC. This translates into CASSFRGRDEQFF.

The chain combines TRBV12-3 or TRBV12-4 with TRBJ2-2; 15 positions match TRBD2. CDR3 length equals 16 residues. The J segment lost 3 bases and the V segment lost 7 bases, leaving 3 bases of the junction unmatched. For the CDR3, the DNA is TGTGCCAGCACGGGACTAGCGGGAGGAGACACCGGGGAGCTGTTTTTT. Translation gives CASTGLAGGDTGELFF.

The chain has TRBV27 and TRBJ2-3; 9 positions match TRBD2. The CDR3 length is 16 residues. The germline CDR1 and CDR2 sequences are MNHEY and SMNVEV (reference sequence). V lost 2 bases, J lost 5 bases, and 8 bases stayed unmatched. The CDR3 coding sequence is TGTGCCAGCAGTTTAGAGGTAGCGGGAGCTAAAGATACGCAGTATTTT. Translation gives CASSLEVAGAKDTQYF.

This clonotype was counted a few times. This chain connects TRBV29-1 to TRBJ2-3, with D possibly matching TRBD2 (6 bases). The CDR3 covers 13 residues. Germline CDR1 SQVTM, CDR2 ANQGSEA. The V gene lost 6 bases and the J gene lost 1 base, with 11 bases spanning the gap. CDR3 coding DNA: TGCAGCGTCCGGGGACTCCGCACAGATACGCAGTATTTT. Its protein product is CSVRGLRTDTQYF.

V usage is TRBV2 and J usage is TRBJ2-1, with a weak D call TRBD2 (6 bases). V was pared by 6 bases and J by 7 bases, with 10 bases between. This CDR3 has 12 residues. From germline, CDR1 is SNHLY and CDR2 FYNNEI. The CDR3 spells CASRWLANEQFF. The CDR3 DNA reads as TGTGCCAGCAGGTGGCTAGCGAATGAGCAGTTCTTC.

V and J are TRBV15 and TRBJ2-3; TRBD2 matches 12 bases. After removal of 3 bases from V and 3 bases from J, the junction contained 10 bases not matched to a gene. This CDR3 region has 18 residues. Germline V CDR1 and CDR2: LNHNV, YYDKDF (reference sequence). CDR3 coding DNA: TGTGCCACCAGCAGTGGACTAGCGGGATCGATCCGTACAGATACGCAGTATTTT. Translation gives CATSSGLAGSIRTDTQYF. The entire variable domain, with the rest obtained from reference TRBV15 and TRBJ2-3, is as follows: DAMVIQNPRYQVTQFGKPVTLSCSQTLNHNVMYWYQQKSSQAPKLLFHYYDKDFNNEADTPDNFQSRRPNTSFCFLDIRSPGLGDTAMYLCATSSGLAGSIRTDTQYFGPGTRLTVL.

This CDR3 reads CSAKLAVLNEQFF. The CDR3 bases are TGCAGTGCTAAGCTAGCGGTCCTCAATGAGCAGTTCTTC. V is TRBV20-1 and J is TRBJ2-1; TRBD2 matches at 7 bases. The junction had 6 bases not matched to a gene; V was cut back by 4 bases and J by 6 bases. This CDR3 contains 13 residues. Looked up from germline, CDR1 is DFQATT and CDR2 is SNEGSKA (reference sequence).